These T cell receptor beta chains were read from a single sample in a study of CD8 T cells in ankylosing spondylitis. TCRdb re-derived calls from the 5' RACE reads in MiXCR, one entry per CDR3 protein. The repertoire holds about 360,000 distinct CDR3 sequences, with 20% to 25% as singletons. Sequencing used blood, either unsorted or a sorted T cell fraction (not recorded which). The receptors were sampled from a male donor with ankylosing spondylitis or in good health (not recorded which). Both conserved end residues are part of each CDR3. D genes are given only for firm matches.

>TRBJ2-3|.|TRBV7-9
CASSDPSTDTQYF
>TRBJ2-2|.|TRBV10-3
CACGTYTGELFF
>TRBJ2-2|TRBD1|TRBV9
CASSASGTGTGELFF
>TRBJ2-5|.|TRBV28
CASSLSWVETQYF
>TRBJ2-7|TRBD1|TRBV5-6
CASSLAFRDRESYF
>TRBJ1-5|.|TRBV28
CASSPGLGNQPQHF
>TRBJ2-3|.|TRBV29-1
CSVEQGDHTDTQYF
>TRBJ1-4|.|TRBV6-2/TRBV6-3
CASSYETASNEKLFF
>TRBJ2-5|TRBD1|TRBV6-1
CASSQTGTGVDQETQYF
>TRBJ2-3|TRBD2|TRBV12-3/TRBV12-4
CASNQSTAGESKLSTDTQYF
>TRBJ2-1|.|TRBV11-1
CASSRQSYNEQFF
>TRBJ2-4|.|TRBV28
CASSFYRRDTTKNIQYF
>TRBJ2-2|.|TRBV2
CAFRGGGELFF
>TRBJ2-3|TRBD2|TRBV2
CAGQGLAGSDTQYF
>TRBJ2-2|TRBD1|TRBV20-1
CSATGQFDSNTGELFF
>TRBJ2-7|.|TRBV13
CASSSSTFRPSNEQYF
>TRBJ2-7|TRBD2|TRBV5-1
CASSSAGGPSYEQYF
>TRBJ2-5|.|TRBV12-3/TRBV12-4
CASRTFETQYF
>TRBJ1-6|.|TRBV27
CASSFLSIGSYNSPLHF
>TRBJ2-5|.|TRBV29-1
CSVDFVWETQYF
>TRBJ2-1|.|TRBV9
CASSDVSYNEQFF
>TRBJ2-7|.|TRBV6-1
CATQGGETHSYEQYF
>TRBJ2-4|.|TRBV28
CASSPPGGENIQYF
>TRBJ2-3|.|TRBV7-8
CASSLEPTQYF
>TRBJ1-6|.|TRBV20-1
CSAITGENNSPLHF
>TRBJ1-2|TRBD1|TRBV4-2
CASSQEQGTNYGYTF
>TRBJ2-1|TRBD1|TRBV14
CASREVGTDNEQFF
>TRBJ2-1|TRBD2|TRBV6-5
CASSYSPLAGEINEQFF
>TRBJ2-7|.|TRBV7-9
CASSPGSAGDEQYF
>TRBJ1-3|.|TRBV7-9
CASSFDSNPSGNTIYF
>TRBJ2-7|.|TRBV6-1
CASGREHEQYF
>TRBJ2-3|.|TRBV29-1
CSVVHQTVDTQYF
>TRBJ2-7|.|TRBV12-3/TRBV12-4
CASSLIAGEQYF